This entry is about one TCR beta chain. This specimen belongs to a study of blood T cell repertoires in COVID-19. Libraries were prepared by immunoSEQ multiplex PCR; TCRdb keeps only in-frame clonotypes and omits some of them. The sample holds 180,000 or so clones, 65% to 90% seen once. This clonotype was sampled from a man aged 55 to 69 with acute or convalescent COVID-19. Sequencing input: peripheral blood.

The CDR3 sequence: CASSYAPGQGAEAFF. As DNA, the CDR3 is TGCGCCAGCAGCTACGCCCCTGGACAGGGGGCTGAAGCTTTCTTT. The chain is built from TRBV5-1 and TRBJ1-1, with 10 positions matching TRBD1. Per germline, CDR1 SGHRS and CDR2 YFSETQ. V trimming: 3 bases; J trimming: 6 bases; junction bases outside the gene matches: 8. This CDR3 spans 15 amino acids.